These 17 T cell receptor beta chains share one sample of origin, sequenced in a study of blood T cell repertoires in COVID-19. TCRdb's table, derived via immunoSEQ multiplex PCR, lists solely in-frame clones and lacks some. Here the sample spans roughly 250,000 clones, roughly 84% being singletons. The sequenced sample was peripheral blood. The receptor source for this set is a woman in her 40s with active or convalescent COVID-19.

The chain recombines TRBV7-9 with TRBJ1-2, with TRBD1 identical over 12 bases. The V gene's germline CDR1 is SEHNR and CDR2 FQNEAQ (reference sequence). The CDR3 is made up of 13 amino acids. J lost 5 bases, V lost 8 bases, and 3 bases had no gene match. The DNA of the CDR3 is TGTGCCAGCCGGGACAGGGGGCGTTATGGCTACACCTTC. As protein: CASRDRGRYGYTF.

This chain uses TRBV3-1 (or the pseudogene TRBV3-2) with TRBJ1-6; 7 bases fit TRBD1. The germline V gene has CDR1 LGHDT and CDR2 YNNKEL (reference sequence). Trimming took 7 bases from V and 9 from J; bases not matched to a gene: 12. The CDR3 contains 15 residues. CDR3 residues: CASTEDRVGRSPLHF. DNA for the CDR3: TGTGCCAGCACCGAAGACAGGGTCGGGCGTTCACCCCTCCACTTT.

The chain links TRBV5-1 to TRBJ1-2; D not resolved. With 3 bases removed from V and 4 bases from J, the gap between germline ends came to 13 bases. The germline CDR1 and CDR2 sequences are SGHRS and YFSETQ. This CDR3 region has 14 residues. The CDR3 is CASSWGGSLYGYTF. The CDR3 DNA sequence: TGCGCCAGCAGCTGGGGAGGGAGTCTCTATGGCTACACCTTC.

The chain has TRBV13 and TRBJ2-3; 15 nucleotides match TRBD2. The germline V gene encodes CDR1 PRHDT and CDR2 FYEKMQ (reference sequence). There are 17 residues in the CDR3. Germline trimming cut 6 bases from V and 5 bases from J; bases unmatched to any gene: 9. The CDR3 DNA reads as TGTGCCAGCAGACGTGGACTAGCGGGGGGGCATGAAGATACGCAGTATTTT. As protein: CASRRGLAGGHEDTQYF. Full variable domain (missing parts from reference TRBV13 and TRBJ2-3): AAGVIQSPRHLIKEKRETATLKCYPIPRHDTVYWYQQGPGQDPQFLISFYEKMQSDKGSIPDRFSAQQFSDYHSELNMSSLELGDSALYFCASRRGLAGGHEDTQYFGPGTRLTVL.

The chain joins TRBV7-2 to TRBJ1-3; D is possibly TRBD1 (6 bases). CDR3 size: 15 residues. Trimming left V 2 bases short and J 0 bases short, with 8 bases between. Germline CDR1 and CDR2: SGHTA and FQGNSA. CDR3 region: CASSLRGSSGNTIYF. In DNA, the CDR3 is TGTGCCAGCAGCTTAAGGGGGAGCTCTGGAAACACCATATATTTT. Full variable domain (missing parts from reference TRBV7-2 and TRBJ1-3): GAGVSQSPSNKVTEKGKDVELRCDPISGHTALYWYRQSLGQGLEFLIYFQGNSAPDKSGLPSDRFSAERTGGSVSTLTIQRTQQEDSAVYLCASSLRGSSGNTIYFGEGSWLTVV.

The count of this clone is one. This sequence joins TRBV6-1 and TRBJ2-7, with 10 bases lining up with TRBD1. J was trimmed by 3 bases and V by 5 bases; bases with no gene match: 10. Germline-derived CDR1 and CDR2 are MNHNS and SASEGT. CDR3 length equals 16 residues. The CDR3 region has the DNA TGTGCCAGCAGTAAAGATGGACAGGGGGGTCACTACGAGCAGTACTTC. Protein: CASSKDGQGGHYEQYF.

The chain carries TRBV12-3 or TRBV12-4 and TRBJ1-1, with 7 positions matching TRBD1. The CDR3 consists of 11 residues. J lost 11 bases, V lost 6 bases, and 6 bases had no gene match. The CDR3 DNA reads TGTGCCAGCAGCCGGACAGGTGATGCTTTCTTT. Protein product: CASSRTGDAFF.

V and J are TRBV28 and TRBJ2-1; 12 nucleotides line up with TRBD2. The CDR3 length is 19 residues. The germline gives CDR1 MDHEN, CDR2 SYDVKM. The V gene end was trimmed by 5 bases and the J gene end by 0 bases; junction bases not matched to a gene: 11. CDR3 DNA sequence: TGTGCCAGCAGTCCCCGGACTAGCGGGGCTAGGAGCTCCTACAATGAGCAGTTCTTC. Translated, it gives CASSPRTSGARSSYNEQFF.

The chain is built from TRBV10-3 and TRBJ1-2; D is perhaps TRBD1 (5 bases). V was clipped by 7 bases and J by 4 bases, with 10 bases between them. The CDR3 length is 12 residues. Germline-derived CDR1 and CDR2 are ENHRY and SYGVKD. CDR3 residues: CAITGDGYGYTF. In nucleotides, the CDR3 is TGTGCCATCACGGGGGATGGCTATGGCTACACCTTC.

This chain joins TRBV23-1 and TRBJ1-1, with D maybe TRBD1 (5 bases). TRBV23-1 is marked as an open reading frame, function uncertain. Trimming shortened V by 6 bases and J by 3 bases, and 23 bases separated the two germline ends. The CDR3 is 17 amino acids. CDR3 amino acids: CASSPGRQGWYYTEAFF. The CDR3 coding sequence is TGCGCCAGCAGCCCCGGGAGGCAGGGCTGGTACTACACTGAAGCTTTCTTT.

The chain is built from TRBV9 and TRBJ2-1; TRBD1 is a possible D gene (6 bases). The germline V and J ends were trimmed by 2 bases and 7 bases, with 13 bases remaining between them. The CDR3 is 14 amino acids. The germline gives CDR1 SGDLS, CDR2 YYNGEE. The CDR3 region is CASSVGTQGNEQFF. CDR3 nucleotides: TGTGCCAGCAGCGTGGGGACCCAGGGGAATGAGCAGTTCTTC.

The rearrangement links TRBV15 to TRBJ1-5; 7 nucleotides agree with TRBD1. Losses at the gene ends were 9 bases for V and 4 bases for J; bases not matched to a gene: 6. The V gene's germline CDR1 is LNHNV and CDR2 YYDKDF (reference sequence). This CDR3 region has 13 residues. CDR3 protein: CATSGQDNQPQHF. The CDR3 DNA reads TGTGCCACTAGTGGACAGGATAATCAGCCCCAGCATTTT. The variable domain in full, with the rest retrieved from reference TRBV15 and TRBJ1-5, is DAMVIQNPRYQVTQFGKPVTLSCSQTLNHNVMYWYQQKSSQAPKLLFHYYDKDFNNEADTPDNFQSRRPNTSFCFLDIRSPGLGDTAMYLCATSGQDNQPQHFGDGTRLSIL.

The chain has TRBV9 and TRBJ2-5; 9 nucleotides agree with TRBD2. Unmatched junction bases numbered 9, after V lost 4 bases and J lost 2 bases. Germline assignment: CDR1 SGDLS and CDR2 YYNGEE. This CDR3 region has 16 residues. DNA of the CDR3: TGTGCCAGCAGCTCCTTAGCGGGGGCCTTACAAGAGACCCAGTACTTC. This translates into CASSSLAGALQETQYF.

The rearrangement links TRBV10-2 to TRBJ1-2, with D maybe TRBD1 (5 bases). The CDR3 runs 14 residues. Germline-derived CDR1 and CDR2 are WSHSY and SAAADI. Trimming took 3 bases from V and 8 from J, leaving 16 bases between them. This CDR3 reads CASSESHTGDGYTF. CDR3 in DNA: TGCGCCAGCAGTGAATCCCACACGGGGGACGGCTACACCTTC.

This clone was detected once. This chain uses TRBV30 with TRBJ1-1, with no clear D. Trimming stripped 5 bases from V and 2 bases from J, with 6 bases between. This CDR3 region has 11 residues. The germline gives CDR1 GTSNPN, CDR2 SVGIG (reference sequence). CDR3 nucleotide sequence: TGTGCCTGGGCACACAACACTGAAGCTTTCTTT. It encodes CAWAHNTEAFF.

The chain links TRBV28 to TRBJ2-1; the match to TRBD1 covers 9 bases. CDR3 length: 15 amino acids. Trimming cost V 7 bases and J 12 bases; bases outside gene matches: 16. Per germline, CDR1 MDHEN and CDR2 SYDVKM. The CDR3 DNA sequence: TGTGCCAGCACCGCCGGGACAGGGTTGATCATGGGGCAGTTCTTC. Its protein product is CASTAGTGLIMGQFF.

The chain links TRBV7-9 to TRBJ2-5; D is unclear. This CDR3 has 13 residues. Germline CDR1 and CDR2: SEHNR and FQNEAQ (reference sequence). Deletions cut 0 bases from V and 2 bases from J, with 4 bases between. The CDR3 spells CASSLAAQETQYF. For the CDR3, the DNA is TGTGCCAGCAGCTTAGCAGCTCAAGAGACCCAGTACTTC.